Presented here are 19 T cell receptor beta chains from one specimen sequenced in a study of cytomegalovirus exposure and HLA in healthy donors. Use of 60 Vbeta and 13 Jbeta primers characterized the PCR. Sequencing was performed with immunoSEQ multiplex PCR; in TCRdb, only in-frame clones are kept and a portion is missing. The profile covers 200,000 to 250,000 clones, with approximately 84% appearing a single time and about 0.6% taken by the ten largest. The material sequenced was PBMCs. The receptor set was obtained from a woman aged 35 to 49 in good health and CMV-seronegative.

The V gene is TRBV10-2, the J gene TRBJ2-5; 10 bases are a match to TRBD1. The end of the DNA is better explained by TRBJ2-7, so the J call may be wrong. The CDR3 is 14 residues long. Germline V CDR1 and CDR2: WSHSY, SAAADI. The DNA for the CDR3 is TGCGCCAGCAGCCAAGGGACAGGGGTCCACGAGCAGTACTTC. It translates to CASSQGTGVHEQYF.

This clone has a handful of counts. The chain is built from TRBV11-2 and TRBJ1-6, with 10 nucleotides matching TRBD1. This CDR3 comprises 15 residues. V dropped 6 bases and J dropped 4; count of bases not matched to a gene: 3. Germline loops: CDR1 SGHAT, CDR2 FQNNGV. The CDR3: CASSPGQGYNSPLHF. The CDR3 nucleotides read TGTGCCAGCAGTCCGGGACAGGGGTATAATTCACCCCTCCACTTT. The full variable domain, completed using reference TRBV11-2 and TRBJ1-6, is EAGVAQSPRYKIIEKRQSVAFWCNPISGHATLYWYQQILGQGPKLLIQFQNNGVVDDSQLPKDRFSAERLKGVDSTLKIQPAKLEDSAVYLCASSPGQGYNSPLHFGNGTRLTVT.

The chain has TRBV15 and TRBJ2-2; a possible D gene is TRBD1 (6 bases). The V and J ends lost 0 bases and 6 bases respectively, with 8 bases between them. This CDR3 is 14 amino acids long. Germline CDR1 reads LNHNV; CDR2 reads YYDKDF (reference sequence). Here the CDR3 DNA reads TGTGCCACCAGCAGAGAGGGGGCCCCCGGGGAGCTGTTTTTT. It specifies CATSREGAPGELFF.

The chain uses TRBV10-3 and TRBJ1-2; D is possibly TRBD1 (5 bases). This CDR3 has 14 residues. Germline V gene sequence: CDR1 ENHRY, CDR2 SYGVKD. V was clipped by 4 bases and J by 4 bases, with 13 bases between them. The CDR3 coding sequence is TGTGCCATCAGTGCCACGACAGTGGTCTATGGCTACACCTTC. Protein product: CAISATTVVYGYTF.

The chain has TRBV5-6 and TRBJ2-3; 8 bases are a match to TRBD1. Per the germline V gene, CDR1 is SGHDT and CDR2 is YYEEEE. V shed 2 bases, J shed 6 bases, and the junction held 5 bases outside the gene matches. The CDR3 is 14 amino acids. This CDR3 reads CASSFTNRGDTQYF. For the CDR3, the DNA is TGTGCCAGCAGCTTTACTAACAGGGGGGATACGCAGTATTTT.

The CDR3 spells CASTPPGGTEAFF. CDR3 DNA sequence: TGCGCCAGCACCCCCCCCGGGGGCACTGAAGCTTTCTTT. This chain uses TRBV5-1 with TRBJ1-1; D is possibly TRBD1 (5 bases). The CDR3 spans 13 residues. Trimming removed 6 bases at V and 4 bases at J, with 13 bases between. Germline lookup yields CDR1 SGHRS and CDR2 YFSETQ.

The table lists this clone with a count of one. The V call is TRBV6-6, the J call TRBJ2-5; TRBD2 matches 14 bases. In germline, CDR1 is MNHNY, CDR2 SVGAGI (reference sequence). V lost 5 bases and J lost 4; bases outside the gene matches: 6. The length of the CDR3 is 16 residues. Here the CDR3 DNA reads TGTGCCAGCAGTATAGGACTAGCGGGGGGCGCAGAGACCCAGTACTTC. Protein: CASSIGLAGGAETQYF.

CDR3 loop: CASSFPSGGADTQYF. The CDR3 nucleotides read TGCGCCAGCAGCTTTCCTAGCGGGGGCGCAGATACGCAGTATTTT. The V and J genes are TRBV5-1 and TRBJ2-3, with 10 bases lining up with TRBD2. Unmatched junction bases numbered 4, after V lost 2 bases and J lost 4 bases. CDR1 and CDR2 from the germline V gene are SGHRS and YFSETQ. The CDR3 contains 15 residues.

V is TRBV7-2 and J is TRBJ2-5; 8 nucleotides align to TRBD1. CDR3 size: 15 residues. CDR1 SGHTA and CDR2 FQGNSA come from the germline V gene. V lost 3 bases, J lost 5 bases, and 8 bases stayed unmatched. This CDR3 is CASSFDRGGYETQYF. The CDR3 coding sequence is TGTGCCAGCAGCTTCGACAGGGGTGGATACGAGACCCAGTACTTC.

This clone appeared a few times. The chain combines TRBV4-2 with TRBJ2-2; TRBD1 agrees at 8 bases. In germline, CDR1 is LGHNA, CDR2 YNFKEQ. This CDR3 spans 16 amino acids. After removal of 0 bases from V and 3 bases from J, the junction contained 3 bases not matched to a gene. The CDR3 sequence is CASSQDQDRDTGELFF. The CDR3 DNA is TGTGCCAGCAGCCAAGATCAGGACAGGGACACCGGGGAGCTGTTTTTT.

This CDR3 reads CASSITSYEQYF. The CDR3 DNA follows: TGTGCCAGCAGCATCACCTCCTACGAGCAGTACTTC. This chain joins TRBV13 and TRBJ2-5; D unclear. The J call may not be correct, given that the DNA end is closer to TRBJ2-7. The CDR3 is made up of 12 amino acids. Looked up from germline, CDR1 is PRHDT and CDR2 is FYEKMQ (reference sequence).

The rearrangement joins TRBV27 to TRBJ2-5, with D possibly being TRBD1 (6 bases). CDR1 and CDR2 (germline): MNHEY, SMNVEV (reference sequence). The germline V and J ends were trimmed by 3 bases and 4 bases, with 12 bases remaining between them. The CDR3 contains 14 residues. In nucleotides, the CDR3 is TGTGCCAGCAGTTTGAGGGGGACGGTAGAGACCCAGTACTTC. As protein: CASSLRGTVETQYF.

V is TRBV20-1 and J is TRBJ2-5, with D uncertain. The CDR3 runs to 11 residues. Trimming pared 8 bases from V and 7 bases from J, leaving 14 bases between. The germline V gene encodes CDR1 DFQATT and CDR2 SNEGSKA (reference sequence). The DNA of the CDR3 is TGCAGTCTCCGATCAGATCGGACCCAGTACTTC. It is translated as CSLRSDRTQYF.

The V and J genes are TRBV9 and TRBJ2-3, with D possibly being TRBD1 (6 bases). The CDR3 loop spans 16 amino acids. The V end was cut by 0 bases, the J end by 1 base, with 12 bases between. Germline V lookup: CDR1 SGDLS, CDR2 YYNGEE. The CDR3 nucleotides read TGTGCCAGCAGCGTAGGTAGGAGGACAGGCACAGATACGCAGTATTTT. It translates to CASSVGRRTGTDTQYF. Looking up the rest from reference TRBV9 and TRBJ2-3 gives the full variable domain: DSGVTQTPKHLITATGQRVTLRCSPRSGDLSVYWYQQSLDQGLQFLIQYYNGEERAKGNILERFSAQQFPDLHSELNLSSLELGDSALYFCASSVGRRTGTDTQYFGPGTRLTVL.

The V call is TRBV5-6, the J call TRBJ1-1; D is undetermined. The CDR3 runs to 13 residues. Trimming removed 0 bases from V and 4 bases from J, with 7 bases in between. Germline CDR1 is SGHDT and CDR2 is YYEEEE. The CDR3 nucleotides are TGTGCCAGCAGCTTGGTCGGGAGCACTGAAGCTTTCTTT. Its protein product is CASSLVGSTEAFF.

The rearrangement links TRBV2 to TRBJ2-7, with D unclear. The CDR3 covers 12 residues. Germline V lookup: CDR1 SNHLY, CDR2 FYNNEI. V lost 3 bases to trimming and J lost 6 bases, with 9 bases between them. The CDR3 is CASSDVASEQYF. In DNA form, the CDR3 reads TGTGCCAGCAGTGATGTGGCTTCCGAGCAGTACTTC.

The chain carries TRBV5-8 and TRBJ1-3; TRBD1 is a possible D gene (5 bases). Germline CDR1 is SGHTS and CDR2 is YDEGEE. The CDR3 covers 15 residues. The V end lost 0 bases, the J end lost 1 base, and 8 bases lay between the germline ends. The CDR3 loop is CASSLGAGSGNTIYF. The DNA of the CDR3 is TGTGCCAGCAGCTTGGGGGCAGGGTCTGGAAACACCATATATTTT.

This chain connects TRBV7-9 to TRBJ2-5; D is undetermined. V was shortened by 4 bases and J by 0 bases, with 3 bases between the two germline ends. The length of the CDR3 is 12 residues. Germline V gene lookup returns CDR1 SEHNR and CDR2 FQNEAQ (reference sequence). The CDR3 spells CASSYYQETQYF. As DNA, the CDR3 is TGTGCCAGCAGCTACTACCAAGAGACCCAGTACTTC.

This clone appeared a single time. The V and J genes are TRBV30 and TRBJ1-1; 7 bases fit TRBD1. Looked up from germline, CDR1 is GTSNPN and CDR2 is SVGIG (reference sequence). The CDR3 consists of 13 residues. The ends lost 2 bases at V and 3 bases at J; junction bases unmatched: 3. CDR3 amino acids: CAWSIGGYTEAFF. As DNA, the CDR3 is TGTGCCTGGAGTATAGGGGGCTACACTGAAGCTTTCTTT.